These 16 T cell receptor beta chains were all obtained from the same sample, sequenced in a study of beta chain features in type 1 diabetes. Study-level points and caveats: Type 1 diabetes patients showed a moderate but significant shortening of TCRB CDR3s in all four CD4+ subsets.

Investigators reverse transcribed all isolated RNA, so they sequenced expressed TCRB transcripts. The repertoire was sequenced with immunoSEQ multiplex PCR; TCRdb's copy has only in-frame clones and lacks some. The sample has approximately 250,000 clones; about 23% are singletons. Their cognate antigens are unknown. Material for sequencing was naive CD4+ T cells from blood. The receptors were sampled from a woman in her 30s with type 1 diabetes.

This clone was detected a few times. The V and J genes are TRBV11-2 and TRBJ1-5; possible D gene TRBD1, 6 bases. Germline loops: CDR1 SGHAT, CDR2 FQNNGV. The CDR3 has 13 residues. The V end was cut by 6 bases, the J end by 7 bases, with 13 bases between. CDR3 in DNA: TGTGCCAGCAGAGGGGGAGACACGCAGCCCCAGCATTTT. It codes for CASRGGDTQPQHF.

The chain is built from TRBV9 and TRBJ2-5, with TRBD2 identical over 7 bases. Germline V gene sequence: CDR1 SGDLS, CDR2 YYNGEE. With 4 bases clipped from V and 2 bases from J, the junction kept 11 bases outside the gene matches. The CDR3 extends over 16 amino acids. The CDR3 spells CASSSPSGLTQETQYF. CDR3 nucleotide sequence: TGTGCCAGCAGCTCCCCTAGCGGATTAACGCAAGAGACCCAGTACTTC.

The chain uses TRBV30 and TRBJ1-3; D not certain. Trimming removed 2 bases at V and 2 bases at J, with 7 bases between. Germline V gene lookup returns CDR1 GTSNPN and CDR2 SVGIG (reference sequence). CDR3 length: 13 residues. The CDR3 protein is CAWSLQTGNTIYF. The CDR3 nucleotides are TGTGCCTGGAGTTTACAGACTGGAAACACCATATATTTT.

The chain employs TRBV29-1 and TRBJ1-1; a possible D gene is TRBD1 (6 bases). The ends were cut back, 5 bases at V and 2 bases at J, with 9 bases in the middle. The CDR3 sequence is 12 residues long. Germline V gene sequence: CDR1 SQVTM, CDR2 ANQGSEA. In DNA form, the CDR3 reads TGCAGCGTTATACAGGGAAACACTGAAGCTTTCTTT. The encoded protein is CSVIQGNTEAFF. The entire variable domain, with the rest obtained from reference TRBV29-1 and TRBJ1-1, is as follows: SAVISQKPSRDICQRGTSLTIQCQVDSQVTMMFWYRQQPGQSLTLIATANQGSEATYESGFVIDKFPISRPNLTFSTLTVSNMSPEDSSIYLCSVIQGNTEAFFGQGTRLTVV.

This clone was seen more than once but under ten times. This chain uses TRBV18 with TRBJ2-1; 8 nucleotides align to TRBD1. V was clipped by 0 bases and J by 2 bases; unmatched bases: 3. In germline, CDR1 is KGHSH, CDR2 LQKENI. The CDR3 has 16 residues. CDR3 bases: TGTGCCAGCTCACCACCTGGGACAGGTGCCTACAATGAGCAGTTCTTC. Its protein is CASSPPGTGAYNEQFF.

There are a few counts of this clone. The CDR3: CASSLGGRAYEQYF. The CDR3 DNA reads as TGTGCCAGCAGCTTAGGCGGGAGAGCCTACGAGCAGTACTTC. This chain uses TRBV7-2 with TRBJ2-7; 7 nucleotides agree with TRBD2. The CDR3 loop spans 14 amino acids. Unmatched junction bases numbered 2, after V lost 1 base and J lost 2 bases. Per the germline V gene, CDR1 is SGHTA and CDR2 is FQGNSA.

V usage is TRBV27 and J usage is TRBJ2-5; tentatively, D is TRBD1 (5 bases). The CDR3 loop spans 15 amino acids. V was pared by 6 bases and J by 5 bases, with 19 bases between. Germline CDR1 reads MNHEY; CDR2 reads SMNVEV (reference sequence). The chain's CDR3 is CASRIGWQGRETQYF. CDR3 DNA sequence: TGTGCCAGCAGAATAGGTTGGCAGGGTAGGGAGACCCAGTACTTC.

This clone was counted once. The chain combines TRBV7-9 with TRBJ2-1; a possible D gene is TRBD2 (6 bases). Germline-derived CDR1 and CDR2 are SEHNR and FQNEAQ (reference sequence). V was pared by 3 bases and J by 0 bases, with 12 bases between. This CDR3 comprises 16 residues. Here the CDR3 DNA reads TGTGCCAGCAGCTTCAGCGGGCGTAGCTCCTACAATGAGCAGTTCTTC. As protein: CASSFSGRSSYNEQFF. The whole variable domain, remainder taken from reference TRBV7-9 and TRBJ2-1, is DTGVSQNPRHKITKRGQNVTFRCDPISEHNRLYWYRQTLGQGPEFLTYFQNEAQLEKSRLLSDRFSAERPKGSFSTLEIQRTEQGDSAMYLCASSFSGRSSYNEQFFGPGTRLTVL.

This clone appeared a few times. The chain uses TRBV7-2 and TRBJ2-3, with D possibly matching TRBD1 (6 bases). This CDR3 spans 16 amino acids. Trimming shortened V by 2 bases and J by 2 bases, and 14 bases separated the two germline ends. Germline V gives CDR1 SGHTA, CDR2 FQGNSA. The CDR3 loop is CASSLLGTSYTDTQYF. CDR3 coding DNA: TGTGCCAGCAGCTTACTGGGGACATCATACACAGATACGCAGTATTTT.

This clone appeared a few times. The chain recombines TRBV6-5 with TRBJ1-4; weak D call: TRBD1 (6 bases). V dropped 2 bases and J dropped 5 bases, with 12 bases sitting between them. Germline CDR1 reads MNHEY; CDR2 reads SVGAGI. CDR3 length: 15 residues. CDR3 sequence (DNA): TGTGCCAGCAGTTACGGGGGGGCCATGAATGAAAAACTGTTTTTT. This translates into CASSYGGAMNEKLFF.

CDR3 in DNA: TGTGCCAGCAGCGTAGAAGGCAGGGACACTGAAGCTTTCTTT. It yields the protein CASSVEGRDTEAFF. J is TRBJ1-1 and V is TRBV9; D is perhaps TRBD1 (5 bases). Germline V gene data show CDR1 as SGDLS and CDR2 as YYNGEE. Trimming took 0 bases from V and 3 from J, leaving 9 bases between them. The CDR3 is made up of 14 amino acids.

The rearrangement joins TRBV6-6 to TRBJ1-1, with D unresolved. The germline gives CDR1 MNHNY, CDR2 SVGAGI (reference sequence). This CDR3 has 16 residues. Trimming removed 2 bases at V and 4 bases at J, with 17 bases between. The CDR3 spells CASSYGLGMEVTEAFF. In DNA, the CDR3 is TGTGCCAGCAGTTACGGTTTGGGTATGGAGGTCACTGAAGCTTTCTTT.

V usage is TRBV5-1 and J usage is TRBJ2-7; 9 positions agree with TRBD1. This CDR3 has 14 residues. Trimming at V came to 5 bases and at J to 3 bases, leaving 6 bases not matched to a gene. Germline V lookup: CDR1 SGHRS, CDR2 YFSETQ. Written as DNA, the CDR3 is TGCGCCAGCAGAGGGACAGGGAGAAGCTACGAGCAGTACTTC. This translates into CASRGTGRSYEQYF.

The chain carries TRBV10-2 and TRBJ1-1, with D unresolved. Germline V CDR1 and CDR2: WSHSY, SAAADI. The V end was cut by 0 bases, the J end by 8 bases, with 10 bases between. The CDR3 has 13 amino acids. The CDR3 coding sequence is TGCGCCAGCAGTGAGTCGCTCAGGCCCGAAGCTTTCTTT. Protein product: CASSESLRPEAFF.

In this sample, this clone turned up a few times. This chain uses TRBV29-1 with TRBJ1-1; the D is unclear. The V and J ends lost 5 bases and 2 bases respectively, with 9 bases between them. Germline V gene data show CDR1 as SQVTM and CDR2 as ANQGSEA. The CDR3 covers 12 residues. The CDR3 sequence: CSVYSLNTEAFF. CDR3 DNA: TGCAGCGTTTACAGCCTAAACACTGAAGCTTTCTTT.

The genes are TRBV14 and TRBJ2-7; a weak D match, TRBD1 (5 bases). V was shortened by 1 base and J by 6 bases, with 10 bases between the two germline ends. This CDR3 spans 13 amino acids. Per germline, CDR1 SGHDN and CDR2 FVKESK. CDR3 residues: CASSQVGTGEQYF. CDR3 sequence (DNA): TGTGCCAGCAGCCAAGTTGGAACAGGCGAGCAGTACTTC.